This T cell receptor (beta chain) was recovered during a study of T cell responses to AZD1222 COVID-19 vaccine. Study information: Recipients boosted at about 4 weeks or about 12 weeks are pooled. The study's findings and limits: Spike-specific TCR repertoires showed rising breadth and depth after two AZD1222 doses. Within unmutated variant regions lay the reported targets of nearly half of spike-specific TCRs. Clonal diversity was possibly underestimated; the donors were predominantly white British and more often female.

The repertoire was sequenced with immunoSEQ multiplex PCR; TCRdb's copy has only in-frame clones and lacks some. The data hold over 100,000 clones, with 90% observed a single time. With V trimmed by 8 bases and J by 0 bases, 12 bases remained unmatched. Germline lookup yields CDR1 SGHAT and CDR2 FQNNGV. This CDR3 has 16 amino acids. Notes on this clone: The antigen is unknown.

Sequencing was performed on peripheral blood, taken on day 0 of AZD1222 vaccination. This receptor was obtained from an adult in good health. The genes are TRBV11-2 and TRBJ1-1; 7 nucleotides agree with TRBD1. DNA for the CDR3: TGTGCCAGCGGCTACGGGACAGTGAACATGAACACTGAAGCTTTCTTT. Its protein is CASGYGTVNMNTEAFF. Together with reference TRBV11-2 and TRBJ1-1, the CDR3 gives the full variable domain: EAGVAQSPRYKIIEKRQSVAFWCNPISGHATLYWYQQILGQGPKLLIQFQNNGVVDDSQLPKDRFSAERLKGVDSTLKIQPAKLEDSAVYLCASGYGTVNMNTEAFFGQGTRLTVV.